The 2 T cell receptor beta chains below come from one sample, sequenced in a study of response to subunit inactivated influenza vaccine (dated by TCRdb to 2016 to 2019). Preparation of the library involved RT-PCR. The sample was run on an Illumina HiSeq 2500. The raw public data were reprocessed by TCRdb itself: fastp quality trimming at Q25, MiXCR clonotype calling, in-frame beta chains only. All rows with the same CDR3 protein become a single entry with the most common DNA and genes. Across this sample there are roughly 790,000 distinct CDR3 sequences, with about 20% seen only once. The ten most abundant clones make up around 9.6% of the sample. Sequenced here: PBMCs from blood, sampled about 5 days after vaccination. The receptors stem from a man aged 45 to 65 who received an inactivated influenza vaccine. Donor details come from another sample of the same person, matched by shared clones.

The rearrangement uses TRBV18 and TRBJ2-7, with TRBD2 matching over 7 bases. This CDR3 contains 16 residues. Looked up from germline, CDR1 is KGHSH and CDR2 is LQKENI. V lost 3 bases to trimming and J lost 7 bases; unmatched junction nucleotides: 15. As DNA, the CDR3 is TGTGCCAGCTCACCGTTTTCGGCTAGCGGTCGACGGGAGCAGTACTTC. Translation gives CASSPFSASGRREQYF.

This clonotype appeared a few times. The rearrangement joins TRBV7-2 to TRBJ2-7; TRBD1 agrees at 10 bases. Trimming removed 1 base from V and 5 bases from J; junction bases left unmatched: 5. Germline V gene lookup returns CDR1 SGHTA and CDR2 FQGNSA. The CDR3 spans 15 residues. CDR3 DNA sequence: TGTGCCAGCAGCTTAGGACAGGGGGCGTGGAACGAGCAGTACTTC. Encoded protein: CASSLGQGAWNEQYF.